The clone carrying this T cell receptor beta chain was detected only a few times. Its antigen remains unidentified. These data belong to a study of blood T cells in healthy people across ages. Broader study findings: Without sorted subsets, naive and antigen-experienced compartments could not be conclusively compared. Comparison with aged donors showed that long-lived donors had more naive CD4+ cells and higher diversity. Underestimates were what the diversity estimates from one million T cells were considered to be.

Then a second PCR, running about 7 to 11 cycles, was carried out with a sample-barcoded 5' primer and a J-beta primer mix. Each single sample gave us at least 2.5 million CDR3-containing paired-end reads. Using its own MiXCR run on the 5' RACE reads, TCRdb lists one record per CDR3 protein. This sample yields approximately 1,000,000 distinct CDR3 sequences, of which roughly two fifths are seen a single time; under 15% belongs to the top ten. The sequencing sample was made of blood. The sequence was obtained from a man in his late teens or twenties in good health.

Here the CDR3 reads CASSLGRGSMETQYF. CDR3 DNA: TGTGCCAGCAGTTTAGGCAGGGGGTCGATGGAGACCCAGTACTTC. This rearrangement joins TRBV12-3 or TRBV12-4 to TRBJ2-5; 7 bases line up with TRBD1. The trim removed 1 base at V and 5 bases at J, leaving 7 bases unmatched. This CDR3 region has 15 residues.